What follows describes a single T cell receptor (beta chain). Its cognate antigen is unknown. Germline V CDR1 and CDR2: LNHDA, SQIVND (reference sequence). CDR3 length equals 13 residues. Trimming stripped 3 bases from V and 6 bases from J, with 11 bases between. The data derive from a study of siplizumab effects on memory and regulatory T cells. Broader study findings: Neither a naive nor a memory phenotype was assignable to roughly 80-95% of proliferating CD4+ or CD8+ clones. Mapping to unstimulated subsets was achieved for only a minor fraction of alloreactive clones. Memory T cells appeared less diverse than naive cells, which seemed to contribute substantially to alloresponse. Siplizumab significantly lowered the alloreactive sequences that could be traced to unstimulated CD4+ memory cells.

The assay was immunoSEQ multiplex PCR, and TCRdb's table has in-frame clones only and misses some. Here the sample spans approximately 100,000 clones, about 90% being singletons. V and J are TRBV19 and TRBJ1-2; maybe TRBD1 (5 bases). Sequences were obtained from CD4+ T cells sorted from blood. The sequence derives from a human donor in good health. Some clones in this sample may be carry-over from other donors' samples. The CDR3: CASSIGQGHGYTF. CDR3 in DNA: TGTGCCAGTAGTATTGGGCAGGGCCATGGCTACACCTTC.